This T cell receptor beta chain was retrieved from a study of CD4 T cells in relation to SARS-CoV-2 and coronaviruses. This CDR3 is built from 14 residues. Between the trimmed V and J ends, which lost 2 bases and 4 bases, there was a span of 11 bases. Germline V CDR1 and CDR2: SGHTA, FQGNSA. Repertoires were generated with immunoSEQ multiplex PCR, while TCRdb's copy carries only in-frame clones and drops some. The sample lists 41,000 or so clones; over 75% were seen once. About this clone itself: Its cognate antigen is unknown.

Source material: naive CD4+ T cells from PBMCs, cultured in vitro. The subset: naive CD4+ T cells isolated by negative enrichment. The gene calls are TRBV7-2 and TRBJ1-2; tentative D call: TRBD1 (6 bases). The clonotype comes from an adult with COVID-19. The CDR3 coding sequence is TGTGCCAGCAGCTTACGGGGGGCGGGCTATGGCTACACCTTC. It translates to CASSLRGAGYGYTF. Full variable domain (remainder filled in from reference TRBV7-2 and TRBJ1-2): GAGVSQSPSNKVTEKGKDVELRCDPISGHTALYWYRQSLGQGLEFLIYFQGNSAPDKSGLPSDRFSAERTGGSVSTLTIQRTQQEDSAVYLCASSLRGAGYGYTFGSGTRLTVV.